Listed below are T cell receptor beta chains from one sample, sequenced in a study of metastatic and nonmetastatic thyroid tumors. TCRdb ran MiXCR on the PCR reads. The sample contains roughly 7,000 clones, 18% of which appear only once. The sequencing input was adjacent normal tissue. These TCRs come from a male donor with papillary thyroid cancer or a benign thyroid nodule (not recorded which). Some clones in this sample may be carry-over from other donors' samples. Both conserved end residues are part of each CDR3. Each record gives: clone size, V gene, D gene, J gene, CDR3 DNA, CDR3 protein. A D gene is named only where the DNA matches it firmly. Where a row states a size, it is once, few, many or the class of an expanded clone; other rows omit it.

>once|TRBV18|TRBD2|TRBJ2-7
TGTGCCAGCTTACCTCCCAGGTTAGGGTTGCGGGAGTTCAACGAGCAGTACTTC
CASLPPRLGLREFNEQYF
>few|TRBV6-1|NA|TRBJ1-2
TGTGCCAGCAGTGAGTTGGGCAGTGGACGGTATGGCTACACCTTC
CASSELGSGRYGYTF
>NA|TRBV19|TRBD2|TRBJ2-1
TGTGCCAGTAGTATTAGCGGGGTGGGGTACAATGAGCAGTTCTTC
CASSISGVGYNEQFF
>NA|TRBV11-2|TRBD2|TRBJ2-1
TGTGCCAGCAGCTCCCGCGGGGGGTTCCGGTACAATGAGCAGTTCTTC
CASSSRGGFRYNEQFF
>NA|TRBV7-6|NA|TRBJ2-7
TGTGCCAGCAGCCCCCTGCCCTCGGGGGATTCCTACGAGCAGTACTTC
CASSPLPSGDSYEQYF
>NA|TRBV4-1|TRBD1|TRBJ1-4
TGCGCCAGCAGCCAAGATAGGAGGGACAGACAACGGGAAAAACTGTTTTTT
CASSQDRRDRQREKLFF
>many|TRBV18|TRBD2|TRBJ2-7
TGTGCCAGCTCACCGGGGGCTAGCGGGTTTTCCTACGAGCAGTACTTC
CASSPGASGFSYEQYF
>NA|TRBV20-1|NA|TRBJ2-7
TGCAGTGCCCTGACCTATGGCGGCCACGAGCAGTACTTC
CSALTYGGHEQYF
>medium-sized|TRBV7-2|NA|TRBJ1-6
TGTGCCAGCAGAAACAACCGGGACAACAATAATTCACCCCTCCACTTT
CASRNNRDNNNSPLHF
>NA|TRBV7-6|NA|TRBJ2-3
TGTGCCAGCAGCCAGGTACACCAGTTAAACACAGATACGCAGTATTTT
CASSQVHQLNTDTQYF
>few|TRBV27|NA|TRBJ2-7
TGTGCCAGCAGTTTATGGCTAGTGGGAGGGGGAGGGCAGTACTTC
CASSLWLVGGGGQYF